Below, 5 T cell receptor beta chains from the same sample are listed, as sequenced in a study of OX40 agonist ivuxolimab in advanced cancers. Profiled with immunoSEQ multiplex PCR; TCRdb holds only in-frame clones, not every one. The table records approximately 77,000 clones, over 80% of them present only once. The source material was CD4+ or CD8+ T cells sorted from blood, sampled in a trial of the OX40 agonist ivuxolimab. The receptors originated from an adult with an advanced solid tumor such as melanoma, head and neck, liver or kidney cancer.

The rearrangement links TRBV6-6 to TRBJ2-7; a possible D gene is TRBD1 (5 bases). Germline CDR1 and CDR2: MNHNY and SVGAGI (reference sequence). The CDR3 length is 14 residues. V was shortened by 0 bases and J by 3 bases, with 9 bases between the two germline ends. The chain's CDR3 is CASSYSGRDYEQYF. The CDR3 DNA sequence: TGTGCCAGCAGTTACTCGGGCAGGGACTACGAGCAGTACTTC.

This chain uses TRBV13 with TRBJ1-1; D is ambiguous. The germline V gene encodes CDR1 PRHDT and CDR2 FYEKMQ (reference sequence). The CDR3 sequence is 12 residues long. Deletions cut 3 bases from V and 7 bases from J, with 9 bases between. This CDR3 reads CASSLSPFEAFF. In DNA form, the CDR3 reads TGTGCCAGCAGCTTGAGCCCCTTTGAAGCTTTCTTT.

The chain couples TRBV11-3 to TRBJ2-1; D is possibly TRBD1 or TRBD2 (5 bases each). Trimming cost V 1 base and J 15 bases, with 13 bases left between them. Germline CDR1 and CDR2: SGHNT and YENEEA. This CDR3 has 12 amino acids. The CDR3 loop reads CASSLVRGPGFF. CDR3 bases: TGTGCCAGCAGCTTAGTGAGGGGCCCCGGGTTCTTC.

This clone has ten or more counts. The chain combines TRBV11-2 with TRBJ1-2; TRBD1 matches 9 bases. The CDR3 runs to 19 residues. The trim removed 5 bases at V and 4 bases at J, leaving 20 bases unmatched. Germline assignment: CDR1 SGHAT and CDR2 FQNNGV. DNA for the CDR3: TGTGCCAGCAGCCTCCCCAGATCACCGGGACAGGGCTGGGTCTATGGCTACACCTTC. This translates into CASSLPRSPGQGWVYGYTF.

This sequence joins TRBV7-9 and TRBJ2-4; the match to TRBD2 covers 11 bases. This CDR3 has 18 amino acids. The V gene end was trimmed by 5 bases and the J gene end by 3 bases; junction bases not matched to a gene: 12. The germline CDR1 and CDR2 sequences are SEHNR and FQNEAQ (reference sequence). For the CDR3, the DNA is TGTGCCAGCAGCCCGAAGTGGAGACTAGCGGGGTTCAAAAACATTCAGTACTTC. It yields the protein CASSPKWRLAGFKNIQYF.